Listed here are 32 T cell receptor beta chains from one sample, sequenced in a study of CD8+ T cells in alopecia areata. Treatment specified: oral pan-JAK inhibitor, 5-10 mg twice daily. cDNA reverse transcribed from extracted RNA served as the sequencing template. The method was immunoSEQ multiplex PCR; TCRdb's version includes in-frame clones alone and lacks a portion of them. The sample yields around 200,000 clones, more than 55% seen once. The sample here was CD4+ T cells sorted from blood, taken at week 4, from a patient treated with tofacitinib. The source of these receptors is a human donor with alopecia areata.

The chain uses TRBV6-4 and TRBJ2-3; 9 bases agree with TRBD1. V shed 2 bases and J 9 bases; nucleotides not matched to a gene: 3. Germline V gene sequence: CDR1 MRHNA, CDR2 SNTAGT. The CDR3 extends over 13 amino acids. The CDR3 DNA reads TGTGCCAGCAGTGACACAACAGGGGGCACGCAGTATTTT. It specifies CASSDTTGGTQYF.

The chain recombines TRBV7-2 with TRBJ2-2; D gene unclear. Between the trimmed V and J ends, which lost 2 bases and 1 base, there was a span of 5 bases. Germline CDR1 reads SGHTA; CDR2 reads FQGNSA. The CDR3 sequence is 14 residues long. The CDR3 region has the DNA TGTGCCAGCAGCTTATTTCTGAACACCGGGGAGCTGTTTTTT. This gives the protein CASSLFLNTGELFF. The full variable domain, rest sourced from reference TRBV7-2 and TRBJ2-2, is GAGVSQSPSNKVTEKGKDVELRCDPISGHTALYWYRQSLGQGLEFLIYFQGNSAPDKSGLPSDRFSAERTGGSVSTLTIQRTQQEDSAVYLCASSLFLNTGELFFGEGSRLTVL.

The genes are TRBV11-2 and TRBJ2-5; D unresolved. CDR1 is SGHAT and CDR2 is FQNNGV in the germline V gene. V lost 5 bases and J lost 2, with 6 bases in between. The CDR3 extends over 12 amino acids. CDR3 nucleotides: TGTGCCAGCAGCGCCTTGCAAGAGACCCAGTACTTC. It translates to CASSALQETQYF. The full variable domain, with the rest looked up from reference TRBV11-2 and TRBJ2-5, is EAGVAQSPRYKIIEKRQSVAFWCNPISGHATLYWYQQILGQGPKLLIQFQNNGVVDDSQLPKDRFSAERLKGVDSTLKIQPAKLEDSAVYLCASSALQETQYFGPGTRLLVL.

This chain uses TRBV6-6 with TRBJ2-1, with 7 nucleotides matching TRBD2. This CDR3 region has 12 residues. Losses at the gene ends were 2 bases for V and 15 bases for J; bases not matched to a gene: 7. Germline CDR1 and CDR2: MNHNY and SVGAGI (reference sequence). CDR3 residues: CASSYLTAGVFF. The DNA of the CDR3 is TGTGCCAGCAGTTACCTCACGGCGGGAGTGTTCTTC.

J is TRBJ2-1 and V is TRBV4-1; tentatively, D is TRBD1 or TRBD2 (6 bases each). Germline CDR1 MGHRA, CDR2 YSYEKL. This CDR3 has 17 residues. The V and J ends lost 2 bases and 4 bases respectively, with 18 bases between them. The CDR3 coding sequence is TGCGCCAGCAGCCAACCGAGTTGGCGGGGACAATACAATGAGCAGTTCTTC. Translated: CASSQPSWRGQYNEQFF.

The chain recombines TRBV29-1 with TRBJ2-7; 8 bases line up with TRBD1. The J segment lost 3 bases and the V segment lost 4 bases, leaving 8 bases of the junction unmatched. Looked up from germline, CDR1 is SQVTM and CDR2 is ANQGSEA. There are 14 residues in the CDR3. The DNA of the CDR3 is TGCAGCGTTGTGGGACAGGATGGGGTCTACGAGCAGTACTTC. The encoded protein is CSVVGQDGVYEQYF.

The chain combines TRBV5-1 with TRBJ2-5; D perhaps matches TRBD2 (6 bases). The CDR3 is 14 residues long. CDR1 is SGHRS, CDR2 YFSETQ, per germline. Trimming took 0 bases from V and 7 from J, leaving 13 bases between them. CDR3 amino acids: CASSLGQDSGTQYF. CDR3 sequence (DNA): TGCGCCAGCAGCTTGGGCCAGGATAGCGGGACCCAGTACTTC.

This sequence joins TRBV29-1 and TRBJ2-1; 14 positions agree with TRBD2. The V gene's germline CDR1 is SQVTM and CDR2 ANQGSEA. The junction had 15 bases not matched to a gene; V was cut back by 4 bases and J by 10 bases. The CDR3 spans 17 residues. The CDR3 here is CSVGSFGGTSGRGEQFF. In DNA, the CDR3 is TGCAGCGTTGGTAGTTTTGGAGGGACTAGCGGGAGAGGGGAGCAGTTCTTC.

V usage is TRBV29-1 and J usage is TRBJ2-1; D is ambiguous. Deletions cut 2 bases from V and 4 bases from J, with 9 bases between. This CDR3 is 13 amino acids long. Germline CDR1 and CDR2: SQVTM and ANQGSEA. CDR3 amino acids: CSVEFATYNEQFF. In DNA, the CDR3 is TGCAGCGTTGAATTTGCAACGTACAATGAGCAGTTCTTC.

The rearrangement uses TRBV29-1 and TRBJ1-5; possible D gene TRBD1, 6 bases. CDR1 is SQVTM, CDR2 ANQGSEA, per germline. Trimming took off 6 bases at V and 6 bases at J, with 15 bases between the two ends. CDR3 size: 13 residues. The CDR3 reads CSVRDTGGQPQHF. As DNA, the CDR3 is TGCAGCGTCCGGGACACCGGAGGTCAGCCCCAGCATTTT.

This clone was observed once. V is TRBV30 and J is TRBJ1-5; maybe TRBD1 (5 bases). The CDR3 is made up of 10 amino acids. Germline CDR1 reads GTSNPN; CDR2 reads SVGIG (reference sequence). The CDR3 here is CSQGDQPQHF. Written as DNA, the CDR3 is TGTAGCCAGGGCGATCAGCCCCAGCATTTT.

This clone was counted between two and nine times. The rearrangement uses TRBV29-1 and TRBJ2-1; 8 bases line up with TRBD1. Germline V gene sequence: CDR1 SQVTM, CDR2 ANQGSEA. CDR3 size: 15 residues. J was trimmed by 0 bases and V by 6 bases; bases with no gene match: 7. CDR3 DNA: TGCAGCGTGGATAGACAGGGGCGCTCCTACAATGAGCAGTTCTTC. Protein product: CSVDRQGRSYNEQFF.

This sequence joins TRBV7-2 and TRBJ2-2, with no clear D. The germline V gene encodes CDR1 SGHTA and CDR2 FQGNSA. The V end lost 0 bases, the J end lost 1 base, and 3 bases lay between the germline ends. The CDR3 is 14 residues long. The CDR3 DNA reads as TGTGCCAGCAGCTTAGCGCTGAACACCGGGGAGCTGTTTTTT. It is translated as CASSLALNTGELFF.

The rearrangement uses TRBV5-6 and TRBJ2-6; TRBD1 matches 7 bases. This CDR3 is built from 17 residues. Germline trimming cut 0 bases from V and 0 bases from J; bases unmatched to any gene: 3. Germline V gene lookup returns CDR1 SGHDT and CDR2 YYEEEE. For the CDR3, the DNA is TGTGCCAGCAGCTTGGTCCCAGGGGGCTCTGGGGCCAACGTCCTGACTTTC. It yields the protein CASSLVPGGSGANVLTF.

The chain couples TRBV7-2 to TRBJ2-7; either TRBD1 or TRBD2 may supply D (6 bases each). V lost 7 bases and J 6 bases, leaving 16 bases between the germline ends. Germline loops: CDR1 SGHTA, CDR2 FQGNSA. The CDR3 has 13 residues. CDR3 sequence (DNA): TGTGCCAGCACCCAAAAAAGGGGGGCCGAGCAGTACTTC. Amino acid sequence: CASTQKRGAEQYF.

The CDR3 bases are TGCAGCGTGACTAGCGGGAGCTCCTACGAGCAGTACTTC. Its protein is CSVTSGSSYEQYF. The chain recombines TRBV29-1 with TRBJ2-7; 12 bases are a match to TRBD2. The length of the CDR3 is 13 residues. The junction had 0 bases not matched to a gene; V was cut back by 6 bases and J by 0 bases. The germline CDR1 and CDR2 sequences are SQVTM and ANQGSEA.

This chain joins TRBV5-1 and TRBJ2-1; D might be TRBD1 or TRBD2, each matching 6 bases. The germline V gene encodes CDR1 SGHRS and CDR2 YFSETQ. V was pared by 5 bases and J by 3 bases, with 15 bases between. The CDR3 runs 15 residues. The CDR3 loop is CASSLSGALYNEQFF. The CDR3 DNA reads TGCGCCAGCAGTTTGTCGGGGGCGCTCTACAATGAGCAGTTCTTC.

This clone was counted between two and nine times. The chain is built from TRBV29-1 and TRBJ2-2; the D is unclear. The germline CDR1 and CDR2 sequences are SQVTM and ANQGSEA. This CDR3 has 10 residues. V was trimmed by 6 bases and J by 5 bases, leaving 4 bases between them. The CDR3 protein is CSVATGELFF. CDR3 in DNA: TGCAGCGTAGCAACCGGGGAGCTGTTTTTT.

J is TRBJ2-6 and V is TRBV9, with unresolved D. This CDR3 region has 13 residues. CDR1 SGDLS and CDR2 YYNGEE come from the germline V gene. V dropped 3 bases and J dropped 2 bases, with 3 bases sitting between them. CDR3 amino acids: CASSETGANVLTF. CDR3 in DNA: TGTGCCAGCAGCGAAACTGGGGCCAACGTCCTGACTTTC.

The chain employs TRBV2 and TRBJ1-2; 7 bases are a match to TRBD1. The CDR3 extends over 14 amino acids. V lost 8 bases to trimming and J lost 8 bases; unmatched junction nucleotides: 14. Per germline, CDR1 SNHLY and CDR2 FYNNEI. The CDR3 region is CASRQGSVPSGYTF. CDR3 nucleotides: TGTGCCAGCCGACAGGGATCTGTCCCTAGCGGCTACACCTTC.

In this sample, this clone turned up many times. The chain couples TRBV7-3 to TRBJ2-5, with a weak D call TRBD1 (6 bases). V gave up 2 bases and J gave up 3 bases, with 7 bases separating them. The germline CDR1 and CDR2 sequences are SGHTA and FQGTGA. This CDR3 comprises 13 residues. The CDR3, as DNA: TGTGCCAGCAGCTTACAGGGGAAAGAGACCCAGTACTTC. Translation: CASSLQGKETQYF.

This clone was seen more than once but under ten times. V usage is TRBV7-2 and J usage is TRBJ2-1; D might be TRBD2 (5 bases). Trimming removed 3 bases from V and 9 bases from J, with 15 bases in between. CDR1 SGHTA and CDR2 FQGNSA come from the germline V gene. The CDR3 spans 14 residues. This chain's CDR3 is CASSLRTSISEQFF. The DNA of the CDR3 is TGTGCCAGCAGCTTGAGGACTTCGATCAGTGAGCAGTTCTTC.

Regarding this clone: One end of the junction does not line up with germline, which may come from a read error. The rearrangement links TRBV5-1 to TRBJ2-4; D possibly matches TRBD1 or TRBD2 (5 bases each). The length of the CDR3 is 15 residues. CDR1 and CDR2 from the germline V gene are SGHRS and YFSETQ. The CDR3 DNA follows: TGCGCCAGCGGCTTGGACGGGACGGCCGATAACATTCAGTACTTC. Amino acid sequence: CASGLDGTADNIQYF.

The chain uses TRBV29-1 and TRBJ1-2; TRBD1 agrees at 8 bases. Trimming took 3 bases from V and 11 from J; bases not matched to a gene: 8. CDR3 length equals 12 residues. Germline V gene lookup returns CDR1 SQVTM and CDR2 ANQGSEA. CDR3 protein: CSVDVGQALYTF. In DNA, the CDR3 is TGCAGCGTTGACGTGGGACAGGCTCTATACACCTTC.

CDR3: CSVVSWGRTDTQYF. The CDR3 DNA is TGCAGCGTTGTGTCCTGGGGGCGCACAGATACGCAGTATTTT. The chain carries TRBV29-1 and TRBJ2-3; a possible D gene is TRBD1 (6 bases). This CDR3 comprises 14 residues. V lost 4 bases to trimming and J lost 1 base, with 12 bases between them. The germline V gene encodes CDR1 SQVTM and CDR2 ANQGSEA.

The CDR3 spells CASSADRGRGYTF. The CDR3 DNA sequence: TGTGCCAGCAGTGCGGACAGGGGGCGAGGCTACACCTTC. The chain uses TRBV2 and TRBJ1-2, with 11 bases lining up with TRBD1. Germline V gene data show CDR1 as SNHLY and CDR2 as FYNNEI. The V gene end was trimmed by 4 bases and the J gene end by 8 bases; junction bases not matched to a gene: 3. This CDR3 is 13 amino acids long.

This clone was seen more than once but under ten times. This sequence joins TRBV9 and TRBJ2-2; D is unresolved. The ends were cut back, 0 bases at V and 1 base at J, with 7 bases in the middle. Looked up from germline, CDR1 is SGDLS and CDR2 is YYNGEE. The CDR3 spans 15 residues. The CDR3 coding sequence is TGTGCCAGCAGCGTAGGCGGCCTGAACACCGGGGAGCTGTTTTTT. This sequence encodes CASSVGGLNTGELFF. Combining the CDR3 with reference TRBV9 and TRBJ2-2 gives the whole variable domain DSGVTQTPKHLITATGQRVTLRCSPRSGDLSVYWYQQSLDQGLQFLIQYYNGEERAKGNILERFSAQQFPDLHSELNLSSLELGDSALYFCASSVGGLNTGELFFGEGSRLTVL.

V usage is TRBV30 and J usage is TRBJ2-1; D gene ambiguous. This CDR3 comprises 11 residues. V was clipped by 4 bases and J by 8 bases, with 9 bases between them. Germline V gene sequence: CDR1 GTSNPN, CDR2 SVGIG (reference sequence). CDR3 nucleotides: TGTGCCTGGACCCGACGTTATGAGCAGTTCTTC. Translation gives CAWTRRYEQFF.

The chain recombines TRBV9 with TRBJ1-2, with 12 bases identical to TRBD1. The CDR3 is 15 amino acids. V dropped 4 bases and J dropped 14; count of bases not matched to a gene: 15. CDR1 and CDR2 from the germline V gene are SGDLS and YYNGEE. The CDR3 here is CASSLVLPGQGALTF. CDR3 in DNA: TGTGCCAGCAGCTTAGTTCTTCCGGGACAGGGGGCGCTTACCTTC.

In its sample, this clone was seen a few times. J is TRBJ2-1 and V is TRBV23-1, with unresolved D. TRBV23-1 is known as an ORF, though its function is uncertain. The CDR3 is made up of 14 amino acids. Trimming took 1 base from V and 8 from J, leaving 12 bases between them. In DNA, the CDR3 is TGCGCCAGCAGTCAATTCCCCCTCGCCCATGAGCAGTTCTTC. Amino acid sequence: CASSQFPLAHEQFF.

This clone occurred once. This chain joins TRBV7-2 and TRBJ2-2, with 12 bases matching TRBD2. Losses at the gene ends were 5 bases for V and 5 bases for J; bases not matched to a gene: 3. The germline CDR1 and CDR2 sequences are SGHTA and FQGNSA. The CDR3 is 15 amino acids. The CDR3 here is CASSRTSGRTGELFF. CDR3 in DNA: TGTGCCAGCAGCCGCACTAGCGGGAGGACCGGGGAGCTGTTTTTT. Full variable domain (outside the CDR3, taken from reference TRBV7-2 and TRBJ2-2): GAGVSQSPSNKVTEKGKDVELRCDPISGHTALYWYRQSLGQGLEFLIYFQGNSAPDKSGLPSDRFSAERTGGSVSTLTIQRTQQEDSAVYLCASSRTSGRTGELFFGEGSRLTVL.

This clone showed up just a few times. V and J are TRBV5-6 and TRBJ1-5; TRBD1 is a possible D gene (5 bases). Germline CDR1 and CDR2: SGHDT and YYEEEE. Trimming removed 4 bases at V and 7 bases at J, with 12 bases between. This CDR3 spans 13 amino acids. The CDR3 region is CASSLTGTQPQHF. The CDR3, as DNA: TGTGCCAGCAGCCTTACCGGGACCCAGCCCCAGCATTTT.